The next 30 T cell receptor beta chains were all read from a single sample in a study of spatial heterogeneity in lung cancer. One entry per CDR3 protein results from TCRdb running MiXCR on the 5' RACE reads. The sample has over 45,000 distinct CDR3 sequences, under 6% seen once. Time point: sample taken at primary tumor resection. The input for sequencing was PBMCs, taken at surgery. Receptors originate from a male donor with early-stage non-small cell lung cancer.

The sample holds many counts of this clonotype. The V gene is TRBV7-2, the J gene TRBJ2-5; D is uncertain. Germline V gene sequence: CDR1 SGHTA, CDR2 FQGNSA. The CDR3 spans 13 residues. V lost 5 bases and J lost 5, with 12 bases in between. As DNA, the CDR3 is TGTGCCAGCAGCCGTGGCCGTCGCGAGACCCAGTACTTC. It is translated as CASSRGRRETQYF.

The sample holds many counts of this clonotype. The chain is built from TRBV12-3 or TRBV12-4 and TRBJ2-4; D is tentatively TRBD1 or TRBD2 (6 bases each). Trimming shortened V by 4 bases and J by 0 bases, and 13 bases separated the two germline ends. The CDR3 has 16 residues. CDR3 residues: CASSYGEGGAKNIQYF. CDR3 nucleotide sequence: TGTGCCAGCAGTTACGGTGAGGGGGGAGCCAAAAACATTCAGTACTTC.

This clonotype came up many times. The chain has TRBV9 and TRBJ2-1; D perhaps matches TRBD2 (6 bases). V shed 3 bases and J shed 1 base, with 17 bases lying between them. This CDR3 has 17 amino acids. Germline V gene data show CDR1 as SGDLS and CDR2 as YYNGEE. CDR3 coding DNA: TGTGCCAGCAGCGCTGGAGGGAGCGGGCTGTCCTACAATGAGCAGTTCTTC. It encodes CASSAGGSGLSYNEQFF.

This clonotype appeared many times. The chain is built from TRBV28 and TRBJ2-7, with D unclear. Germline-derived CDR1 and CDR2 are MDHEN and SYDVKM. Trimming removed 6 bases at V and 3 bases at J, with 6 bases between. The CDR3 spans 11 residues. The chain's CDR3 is CASRGNYEQYF. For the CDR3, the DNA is TGTGCCAGCAGAGGGAACTACGAGCAGTACTTC.

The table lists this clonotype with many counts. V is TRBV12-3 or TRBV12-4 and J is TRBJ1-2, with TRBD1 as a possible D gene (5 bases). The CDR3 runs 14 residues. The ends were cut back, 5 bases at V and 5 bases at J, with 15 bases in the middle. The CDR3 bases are TGTGCCAGCAGTAATCCGGGACGAGGATATGGCTACACCTTC. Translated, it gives CASSNPGRGYGYTF.

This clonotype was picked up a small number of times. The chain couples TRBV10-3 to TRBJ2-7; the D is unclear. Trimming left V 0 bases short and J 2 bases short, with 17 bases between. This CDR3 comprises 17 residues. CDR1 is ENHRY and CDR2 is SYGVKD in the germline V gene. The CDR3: CAISESLAVTPPYEQYF. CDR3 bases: TGTGCCATCAGTGAGTCCTTGGCCGTAACGCCGCCCTACGAGCAGTACTTC.

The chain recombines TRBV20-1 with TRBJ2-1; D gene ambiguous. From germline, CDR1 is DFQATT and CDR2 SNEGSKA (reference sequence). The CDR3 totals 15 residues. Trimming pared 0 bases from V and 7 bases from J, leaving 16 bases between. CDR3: CSARDDPWGKNEQFF. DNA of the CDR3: TGCAGTGCTAGAGACGACCCCTGGGGAAAGAATGAGCAGTTCTTC.

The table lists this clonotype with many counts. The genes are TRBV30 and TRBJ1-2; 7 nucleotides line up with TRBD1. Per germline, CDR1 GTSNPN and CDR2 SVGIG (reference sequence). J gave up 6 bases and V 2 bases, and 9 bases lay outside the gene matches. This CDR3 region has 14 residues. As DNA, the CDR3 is TGTGCCTGGAGTCGCCGACAGGGCCTACATGGCTACACCTTC. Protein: CAWSRRQGLHGYTF.

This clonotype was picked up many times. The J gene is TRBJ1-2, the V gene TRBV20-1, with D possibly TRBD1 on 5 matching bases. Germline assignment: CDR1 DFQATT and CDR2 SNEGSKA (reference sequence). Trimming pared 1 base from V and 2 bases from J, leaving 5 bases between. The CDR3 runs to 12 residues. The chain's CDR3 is CSARGQNYGYTF. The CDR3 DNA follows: TGCAGTGCTAGAGGACAGAACTATGGCTACACCTTC.

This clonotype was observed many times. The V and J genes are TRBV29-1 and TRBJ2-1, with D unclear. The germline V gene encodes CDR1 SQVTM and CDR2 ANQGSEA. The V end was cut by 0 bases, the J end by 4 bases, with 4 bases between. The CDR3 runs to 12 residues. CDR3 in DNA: TGCAGCGTTGAAGAGCAGTACAATGAGCAGTTCTTC. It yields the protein CSVEEQYNEQFF.

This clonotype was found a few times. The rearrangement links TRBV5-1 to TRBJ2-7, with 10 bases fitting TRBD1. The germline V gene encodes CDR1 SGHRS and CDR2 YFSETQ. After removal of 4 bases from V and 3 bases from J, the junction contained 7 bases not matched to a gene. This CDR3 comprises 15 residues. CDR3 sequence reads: CASSGRDRGSYEQYF. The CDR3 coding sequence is TGCGCCAGCAGCGGACGGGACAGGGGCAGCTACGAGCAGTACTTC.

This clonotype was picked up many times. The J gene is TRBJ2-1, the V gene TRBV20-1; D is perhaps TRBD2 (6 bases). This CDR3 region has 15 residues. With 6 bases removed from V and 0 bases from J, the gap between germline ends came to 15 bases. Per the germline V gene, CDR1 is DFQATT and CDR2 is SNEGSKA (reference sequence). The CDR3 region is CSAPDYLDSYNEQFF. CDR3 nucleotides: TGCAGTGCCCCGGACTATCTTGACTCCTACAATGAGCAGTTCTTC.

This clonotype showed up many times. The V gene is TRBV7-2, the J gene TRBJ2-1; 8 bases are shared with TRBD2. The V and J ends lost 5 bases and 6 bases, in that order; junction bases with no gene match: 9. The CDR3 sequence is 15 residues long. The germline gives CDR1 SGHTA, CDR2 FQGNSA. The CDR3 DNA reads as TGTGCCAGCAGCCGGCCGGGACTAGAGGGCAATGAGCAGTTCTTC. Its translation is CASSRPGLEGNEQFF.

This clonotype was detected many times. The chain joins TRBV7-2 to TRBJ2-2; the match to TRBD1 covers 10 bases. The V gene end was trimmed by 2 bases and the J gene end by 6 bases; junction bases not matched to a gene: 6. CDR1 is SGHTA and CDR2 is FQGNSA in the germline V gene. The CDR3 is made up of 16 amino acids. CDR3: CASSLTRDRGSGELFF. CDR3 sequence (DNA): TGTGCCAGCAGCTTAACTCGGGACAGGGGATCCGGGGAGCTGTTTTTT.

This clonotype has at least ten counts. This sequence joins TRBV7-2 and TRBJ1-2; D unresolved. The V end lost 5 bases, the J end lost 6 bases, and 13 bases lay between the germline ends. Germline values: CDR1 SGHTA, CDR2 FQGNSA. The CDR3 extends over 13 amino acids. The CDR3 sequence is CASSPSPDNGYTF. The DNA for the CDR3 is TGTGCCAGCAGCCCCTCGCCCGATAATGGCTACACCTTC.

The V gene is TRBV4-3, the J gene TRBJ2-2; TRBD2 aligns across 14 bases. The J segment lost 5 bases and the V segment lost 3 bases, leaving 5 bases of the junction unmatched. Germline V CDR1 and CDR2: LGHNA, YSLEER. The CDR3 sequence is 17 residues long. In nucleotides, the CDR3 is TGCGCCAGCAGCCAGGGACTAGCGGGAGTTGGGACCGGGGAGCTGTTTTTT. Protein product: CASSQGLAGVGTGELFF.

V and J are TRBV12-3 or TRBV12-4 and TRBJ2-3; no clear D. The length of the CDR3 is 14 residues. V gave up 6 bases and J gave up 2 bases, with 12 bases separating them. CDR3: CASRTAVNTDTQYF. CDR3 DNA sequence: TGTGCCAGCAGGACGGCGGTAAACACAGATACGCAGTATTTT.

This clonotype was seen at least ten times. CDR3 sequence: CASSLEANYGYTF. CDR3 bases: TGCGCCAGCAGCTTGGAAGCTAACTATGGCTACACCTTC. The chain is built from TRBV5-1 and TRBJ1-2; D is ambiguous. V dropped 0 bases and J dropped 0 bases, with 3 bases sitting between them. The CDR3 totals 13 residues. Germline loops: CDR1 SGHRS, CDR2 YFSETQ.

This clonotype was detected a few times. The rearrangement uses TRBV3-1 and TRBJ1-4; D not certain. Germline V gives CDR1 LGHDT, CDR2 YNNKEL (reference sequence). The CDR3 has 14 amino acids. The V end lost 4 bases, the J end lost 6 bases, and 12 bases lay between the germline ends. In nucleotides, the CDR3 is TGTGCCAGCAGCCCTACAGCCTGGGATGAAAAACTGTTTTTT. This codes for CASSPTAWDEKLFF.

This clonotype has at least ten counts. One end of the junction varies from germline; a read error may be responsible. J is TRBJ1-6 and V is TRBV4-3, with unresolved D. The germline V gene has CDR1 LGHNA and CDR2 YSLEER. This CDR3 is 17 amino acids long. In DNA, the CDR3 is TGCGCCAGCAGCCAATACCAGTTGGGAGGGTATAGTTCACCCCTCCACTTT. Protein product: CASSQYQLGGYSSPLHF.

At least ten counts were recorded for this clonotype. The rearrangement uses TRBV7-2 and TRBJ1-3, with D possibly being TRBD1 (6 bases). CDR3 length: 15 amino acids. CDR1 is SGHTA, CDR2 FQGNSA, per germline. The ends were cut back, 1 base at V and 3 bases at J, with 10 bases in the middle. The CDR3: CASSLVGAIGNTIYF. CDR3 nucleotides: TGTGCCAGCAGCTTAGTGGGGGCAATTGGAAACACCATATATTTT.

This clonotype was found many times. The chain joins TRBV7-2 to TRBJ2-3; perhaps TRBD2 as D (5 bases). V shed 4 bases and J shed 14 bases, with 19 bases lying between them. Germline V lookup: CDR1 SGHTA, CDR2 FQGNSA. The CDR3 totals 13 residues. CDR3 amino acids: CASSSGFGKRVYF. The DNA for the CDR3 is TGTGCCAGCAGCTCGGGGTTCGGTAAACGGGTGTATTTT.

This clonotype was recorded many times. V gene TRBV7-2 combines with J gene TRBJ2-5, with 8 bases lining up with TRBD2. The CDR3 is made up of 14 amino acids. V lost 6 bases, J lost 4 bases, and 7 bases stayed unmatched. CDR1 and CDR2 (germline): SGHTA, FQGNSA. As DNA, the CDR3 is TGTGCCAGCAGGATGGGTCTAGCGGGAGAGACCCAGTACTTC. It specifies CASRMGLAGETQYF.

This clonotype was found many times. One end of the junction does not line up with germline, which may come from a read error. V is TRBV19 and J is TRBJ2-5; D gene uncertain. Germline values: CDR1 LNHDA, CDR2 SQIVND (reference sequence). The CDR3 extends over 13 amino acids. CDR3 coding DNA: TGTGCAAGTAGCATCACCCTGGGAGAGACCCAGTACTTC. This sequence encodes CASSITLGETQYF.

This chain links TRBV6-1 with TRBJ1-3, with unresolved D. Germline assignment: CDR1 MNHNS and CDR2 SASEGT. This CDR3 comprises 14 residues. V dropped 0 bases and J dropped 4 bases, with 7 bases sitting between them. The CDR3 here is CASSEASGGNTIYF. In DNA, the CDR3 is TGTGCCAGCAGTGAAGCGAGCGGAGGAAACACCATATATTTT.

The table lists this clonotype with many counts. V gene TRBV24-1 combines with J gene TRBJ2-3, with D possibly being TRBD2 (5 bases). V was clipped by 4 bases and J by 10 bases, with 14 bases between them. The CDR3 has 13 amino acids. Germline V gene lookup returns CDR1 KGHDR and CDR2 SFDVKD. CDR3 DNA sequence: TGTGCCACCAGTGACACTTCTAGAGCGGCGCAGTATTTT. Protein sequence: CATSDTSRAAQYF.

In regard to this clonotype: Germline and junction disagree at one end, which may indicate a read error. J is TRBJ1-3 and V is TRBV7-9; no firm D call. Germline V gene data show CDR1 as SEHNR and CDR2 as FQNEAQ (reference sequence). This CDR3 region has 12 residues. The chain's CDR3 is CASSLNTHTIHF. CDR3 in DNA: TGTGCCAGCAGCTTAAATACCCACACCATACATTTT. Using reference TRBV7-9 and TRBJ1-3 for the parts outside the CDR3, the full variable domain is DTGVSQNPRHKITKRGQNVTFRCDPISEHNRLYWYRQTLGQGPEFLTYFQNEAQLEKSRLLSDRFSAERPKGSFSTLEIQRTEQGDSAMYLCASSLNTHTIHFGEGSWLTVV.

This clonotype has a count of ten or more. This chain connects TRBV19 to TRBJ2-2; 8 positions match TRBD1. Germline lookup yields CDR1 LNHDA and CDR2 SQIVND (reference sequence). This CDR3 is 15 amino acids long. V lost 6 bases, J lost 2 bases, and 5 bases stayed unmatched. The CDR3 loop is CASSFPGGNTGELFF. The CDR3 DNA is TGTGCCAGTAGCTTCCCAGGGGGCAACACCGGGGAGCTGTTTTTT.

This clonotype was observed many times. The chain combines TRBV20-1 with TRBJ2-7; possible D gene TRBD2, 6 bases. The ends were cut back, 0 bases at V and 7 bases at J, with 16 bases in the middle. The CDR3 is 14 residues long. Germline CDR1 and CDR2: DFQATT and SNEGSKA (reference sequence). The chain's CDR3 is CSARDGRDRWEQYF. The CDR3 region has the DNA TGCAGTGCTAGAGATGGGCGGGATAGGTGGGAGCAGTACTTC.

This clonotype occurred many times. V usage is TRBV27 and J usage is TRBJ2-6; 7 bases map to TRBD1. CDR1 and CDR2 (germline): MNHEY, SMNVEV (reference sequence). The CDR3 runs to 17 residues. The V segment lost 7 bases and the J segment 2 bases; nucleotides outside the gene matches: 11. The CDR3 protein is CASTLGRGSPGANVLTF. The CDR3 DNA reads TGTGCCAGCACCCTGGGCAGGGGGAGCCCTGGGGCCAACGTCCTGACTTTC.